One sample yielded the 28 T cell receptor beta chains listed below, sequenced in a study of early T cells in non-severe SARS-CoV-2 infection. TCRdb re-analysed the 5' RACE reads in MiXCR, keeping a single row per CDR3 protein. Of about 64,000 distinct CDR3 sequences listed, less than 20% are singletons. Sequences were derived from whole blood, sampled at baseline. Receptors were obtained from an adult who was a healthcare worker with PCR-confirmed SARS-CoV-2 infection or an uninfected control (not recorded which).

This clonotype was observed at least ten times. The chain combines TRBV5-8 with TRBJ2-5; D is unresolved. CDR1 SGHTS and CDR2 YDEGEE come from the germline V gene. Trimming left V 1 base short and J 5 bases short, with 9 bases between. The CDR3 covers 13 residues. The CDR3 is CASSLWAKETQYF. The CDR3, as DNA: TGTGCCAGCAGCTTGTGGGCGAAGGAGACCCAGTACTTC.

The table lists this clonotype with many counts. The J gene is TRBJ1-1, the V gene TRBV20-1; D gene unclear. The ends were cut back, 3 bases at V and 0 bases at J, with 8 bases in the middle. Germline V lookup: CDR1 DFQATT, CDR2 SNEGSKA (reference sequence). The CDR3 sequence is 13 residues long. The CDR3 reads CSASAAVNTEAFF. CDR3 nucleotide sequence: TGCAGTGCTAGTGCAGCCGTGAACACTGAAGCTTTCTTT.

This clonotype was picked up a small number of times. Relative to the germline gene, one junction end is altered; a read error may explain this. The chain recombines TRBV14 with TRBJ1-3; D ambiguous. The CDR3 length is 16 residues. CDR1 and CDR2 (germline): SGHDN, FVKESK. CDR3 coding DNA: TGTGCCAGCAGCCAAGATCGTGCGAGCTCTGAAAACACCATATATTTT. Translated: CASSQDRASSENTIYF.

This clonotype was counted only a few times. The V gene is TRBV5-1, the J gene TRBJ2-3; D gene unclear. CDR1 SGHRS and CDR2 YFSETQ come from the germline V gene. The CDR3 contains 14 residues. The V gene lost 5 bases and the J gene lost 6 bases, with 16 bases spanning the gap. Written as DNA, the CDR3 is TGCGCCAGCAGTCAGTCCTCCTCCCTGGATACGCAGTATTTT. The encoded protein is CASSQSSSLDTQYF.

This clonotype was counted many times. The rearrangement joins TRBV15 to TRBJ1-2; TRBD1 is a possible D gene (6 bases). The CDR3 has 15 residues. Germline-derived CDR1 and CDR2 are LNHNV and YYDKDF (reference sequence). V was trimmed by 1 base and J by 7 bases, leaving 16 bases between them. The CDR3 region has the DNA TGTGCCACCAGCAGAGCAGGCGGGGGGCGCGTTGGCTACACCTTC. Encoded protein: CATSRAGGGRVGYTF.

This clonotype was seen more than once but under ten times. This chain links TRBV30 with TRBJ1-2; D might be TRBD1 (6 bases). The V end lost 3 bases, the J end lost 8 bases, and 10 bases lay between the germline ends. This CDR3 has 11 residues. Germline loops: CDR1 GTSNPN, CDR2 SVGIG (reference sequence). This CDR3 is CAWRTGRGYTF. The CDR3 region has the DNA TGTGCCTGGAGGACAGGCAGAGGCTACACCTTC.

CDR3 protein: CASSTGLAGVFFEQFF. As DNA, the CDR3 is TGTGCCAGCAGCACGGGACTAGCGGGAGTTTTCTTTGAGCAGTTCTTC. V usage is TRBV7-9 and J usage is TRBJ2-1; TRBD2 matches at 14 bases. J gave up 9 bases and V 5 bases, and 9 bases lay outside the gene matches. The germline V gene encodes CDR1 SEHNR and CDR2 FQNEAQ (reference sequence). This CDR3 is built from 16 residues.

The J gene is TRBJ1-1, the V gene TRBV7-9; tentatively, D is TRBD1 (5 bases). The CDR3 is made up of 12 amino acids. Between the trimmed V and J ends, which lost 2 bases and 10 bases, there was a span of 11 bases. From germline, CDR1 is SEHNR and CDR2 FQNEAQ (reference sequence). CDR3 residues: CASSLRGEIAFF. The CDR3 coding sequence is TGTGCCAGCAGCTTACGGGGCGAGATAGCTTTCTTT.

V usage is TRBV4-3 and J usage is TRBJ2-1; D remains unclear. With 4 bases removed from V and 0 bases from J, the gap between germline ends came to 16 bases. Germline V gives CDR1 LGHNA, CDR2 YSLEER. The CDR3 runs 17 residues. The CDR3 here is CASSPHYASTSYNEQFF. In DNA form, the CDR3 reads TGCGCCAGCAGCCCACACTACGCGTCCACCTCCTACAATGAGCAGTTCTTC.

The V and J genes are TRBV5-1 and TRBJ1-1, with D possibly matching TRBD1 (5 bases). The CDR3 is made up of 15 amino acids. Looked up from germline, CDR1 is SGHRS and CDR2 is YFSETQ. Trimming cost V 4 bases and J 3 bases, with 16 bases left between them. CDR3 in DNA: TGCGCCAGCAGCGAGAGGGGAAAATTGGACACTGAAGCTTTCTTT. This gives the protein CASSERGKLDTEAFF.

The chain employs TRBV29-1 and TRBJ1-2; D remains unclear. Germline V gene data show CDR1 as SQVTM and CDR2 as ANQGSEA. V was clipped by 3 bases and J by 6 bases, with 8 bases between them. The CDR3 length is 11 residues. The CDR3 DNA follows: TGCAGCGTTGAGGACGGGCATGGCTACACCTTC. Amino acid sequence: CSVEDGHGYTF.

This clonotype was observed a handful of times. The chain uses TRBV6-2 or TRBV6-3 and TRBJ1-1, with 7 bases lining up with TRBD1. Losses at the gene ends were 4 bases for V and 2 bases for J; bases not matched to a gene: 10. There are 16 residues in the CDR3. Germline V gives CDR1 MNHEY, CDR2 SVGEGT. Here the CDR3 DNA reads TGTGCCAGCAGTTTCCGTCCGGGACAGTTAAACACTGAAGCTTTCTTT. Its protein product is CASSFRPGQLNTEAFF.

This clonotype was picked up a small number of times. Here the CDR3 DNA reads TGTGCCAGCAAAATATCGGGACTAGCGGGGACCTACGAGCAGTACTTC. Residues: CASKISGLAGTYEQYF. The rearrangement links TRBV6-2 or TRBV6-3 to TRBJ2-7; 13 nucleotides match TRBD2. Germline V CDR1 and CDR2: MNHEY, SVGEGT. V lost 7 bases to trimming and J lost 2 bases; unmatched junction nucleotides: 8. The CDR3 sequence is 16 residues long.

This clonotype was observed many times. This chain joins TRBV7-9 and TRBJ2-4; no definite D call. Germline values: CDR1 SEHNR, CDR2 FQNEAQ (reference sequence). This CDR3 comprises 16 residues. Between the trimmed V and J ends, which lost 6 bases and 0 bases, there was a span of 15 bases. The CDR3 bases are TGTGCCAGCAGTTCAGCCGGGCAGTTAGCCAAAAACATTCAGTACTTC. Encoded protein: CASSSAGQLAKNIQYF.

This clonotype was detected only a few times. The gene calls are TRBV11-2 and TRBJ2-1; perhaps TRBD1 as D (7 bases). The CDR3 sequence is 14 residues long. V shed 4 bases and J shed 9 bases, with 16 bases lying between them. The V gene's germline CDR1 is SGHAT and CDR2 FQNNGV. The CDR3 here is CASSSGGRNGEQFF. The CDR3 DNA reads as TGTGCCAGCAGCTCAGGGGGGCGGAACGGTGAGCAGTTCTTC.

There are many counts of this clonotype. V is TRBV4-3 and J is TRBJ1-4; D gene unclear. Germline V gives CDR1 LGHNA, CDR2 YSLEER. The CDR3 is 15 residues long. Trimming cost V 0 bases and J 4 bases, with 9 bases left between them. CDR3 residues: CASSQEAAYNEKLFF. For the CDR3, the DNA is TGCGCCAGCAGCCAAGAGGCAGCCTATAATGAAAAACTGTTTTTT.

The J gene is TRBJ1-2, the V gene TRBV28, with D hard to call. V shed 1 base and J shed 6 bases, with 15 bases lying between them. The germline V gene has CDR1 MDHEN and CDR2 SYDVKM. This CDR3 contains 15 residues. The CDR3 reads CASSLLGPKRDGYTF. The DNA for the CDR3 is TGTGCCAGCAGTTTATTAGGGCCCAAGAGGGATGGCTACACCTTC.

This clonotype showed up just a few times. The V and J genes are TRBV12-3 or TRBV12-4 and TRBJ1-5; TRBD1 matches 7 bases. Trimming at V came to 7 bases and at J to 0 bases, leaving 6 bases not matched to a gene. The CDR3 totals 15 residues. The chain's CDR3 is CASNPGQYSNQPQHF. The CDR3 DNA sequence: TGTGCCAGCAACCCGGGACAGTATAGCAATCAGCCCCAGCATTTT.

This clonotype came up a few times. The chain links TRBV19 to TRBJ2-3; 7 bases align to TRBD1. V lost 9 bases and J lost 2; bases outside the gene matches: 5. This CDR3 has 13 residues. Germline V gene lookup returns CDR1 LNHDA and CDR2 SQIVND (reference sequence). This CDR3 reads CASRDRNTDTQYF. CDR3 nucleotides: TGTGCCAGCCGGGACAGAAACACAGATACGCAGTATTTT.

This clonotype was picked up a small number of times. DNA of the CDR3: TGTGCCAGCCTGGGCATCTACGAGCAGTACTTC. Protein product: CASLGIYEQYF. The rearrangement links TRBV28 to TRBJ2-7; D is undetermined. V lost 8 bases, J lost 3 bases, and 8 bases lay in between. This CDR3 comprises 11 residues. Germline V gene lookup returns CDR1 MDHEN and CDR2 SYDVKM.

This clonotype was detected ten times or more. This chain joins TRBV5-1 and TRBJ1-6; a possible D gene is TRBD1 (6 bases). There are 15 residues in the CDR3. Trimming pared 2 bases from V and 7 bases from J, leaving 13 bases between. Germline values: CDR1 SGHRS, CDR2 YFSETQ. The CDR3 sequence is CASSFDRGRNSPLHF. CDR3 DNA: TGCGCCAGCAGCTTTGACCGGGGGCGGAATTCACCCCTCCACTTT. Full variable domain (rest looked up from reference TRBV5-1 and TRBJ1-6): KAGVTQTPRYLIKTRGQQVTLSCSPISGHRSVSWYQQTPGQGLQFLFEYFSETQRNKGNFPGRFSGRQFSNSRSEMNVSTLELGDSALYLCASSFDRGRNSPLHFGNGTRLTVT.

V gene TRBV12-3 or TRBV12-4 combines with J gene TRBJ2-3; 8 bases are shared with TRBD2. The CDR3 has 15 amino acids. V shed 8 bases and J 8 bases; nucleotides not matched to a gene: 15. The CDR3 spells CASLPGLASSGTQYF. As DNA, the CDR3 is TGTGCCAGCTTACCTGGACTAGCTAGTTCGGGTACGCAGTATTTT.

The chain employs TRBV30 and TRBJ1-5, with D perhaps matching TRBD1 (6 bases). The CDR3 covers 14 residues. Deletions cut 1 base from V and 6 bases from J, with 13 bases between. Germline V CDR1 and CDR2: GTSNPN, SVGIG (reference sequence). The CDR3 DNA reads TGTGCCTGGAGTGGGGCAGGGGCAAGTCAGCCCCAGCATTTT. This translates into CAWSGAGASQPQHF. Looking up the rest from reference TRBV30 and TRBJ1-5 gives the full variable domain: SQTIHQWPATLVQPVGSPLSLECTVEGTSNPNLYWYRQAAGRGLQLLFYSVGIGQISSEVPQNLSASRPQDRQFILSSKKLLLSDSGFYLCAWSGAGASQPQHFGDGTRLSIL.

The V and J genes are TRBV6-5 and TRBJ1-1; weak D call: TRBD1 (5 bases). This CDR3 contains 14 residues. V was shortened by 8 bases and J by 4 bases, with 17 bases between the two germline ends. Germline V lookup: CDR1 MNHEY, CDR2 SVGAGI. The DNA for the CDR3 is TGTGCCAGCGGGGTGGGGCAGGGAGTCACTGAAGCTTTCTTT. Protein product: CASGVGQGVTEAFF.

Only a few counts were recorded for this clonotype. This rearrangement joins TRBV19 to TRBJ2-5; weak D call: TRBD1 (5 bases). V shed 3 bases and J shed 0 bases, with 20 bases lying between them. CDR3 length equals 18 residues. Germline V lookup: CDR1 LNHDA, CDR2 SQIVND (reference sequence). CDR3 sequence (DNA): TGTGCCAGTAGTATCTGGTTTTTGGCTGGGGCCGACCAAGAGACCCAGTACTTC. Translation gives CASSIWFLAGADQETQYF.

This clonotype was seen a few times. The CDR3 reads CASRRDRDSYEQYF. The CDR3 coding sequence is TGTGCCAGTAGACGGGACAGGGATTCCTACGAGCAGTACTTC. V usage is TRBV19 and J usage is TRBJ2-7; 9 bases align to TRBD1. Germline values: CDR1 LNHDA, CDR2 SQIVND (reference sequence). Unmatched junction bases numbered 4, after V lost 6 bases and J lost 1 base. There are 14 residues in the CDR3.

This clonotype has only a few counts. The V gene is TRBV29-1, the J gene TRBJ2-1; a possible D gene is TRBD2 (6 bases). CDR1 SQVTM and CDR2 ANQGSEA come from the germline V gene. This CDR3 contains 16 residues. V dropped 6 bases and J dropped 5 bases, with 23 bases sitting between them. The CDR3 DNA sequence: TGCAGCGTGGAGCCATGGGCGGGGCGGCGAGACAATGAGCAGTTCTTC. Translating it yields CSVEPWAGRRDNEQFF.

A note on this clonotype: At one of its ends the junction is not consistent with the germline gene, which may arise from a read error. This rearrangement joins TRBV6-5 to TRBJ1-1; 8 bases are a match to TRBD1. Germline V gene data show CDR1 as MNHEY and CDR2 as SVGAGI. This CDR3 spans 12 amino acids. As DNA, the CDR3 is TGTGTCAGCGGTAACAGGGGGGCTGAAGCTTTCTTT. This sequence encodes CVSGNRGAEAFF.